This T cell receptor beta chain derives from a study of cytomegalovirus exposure and HLA in healthy donors. PCR amplification relied on 60 Vbeta primers (plus 13 Jbeta primers). Assay: immunoSEQ multiplex PCR; the TCRdb copy retains only in-frame clones and omits some. The sample yields about 130,000 clones, about 70% seen once. Study-wide findings and caveats: A previous analysis found most TCR beta V segments productive roughly 90% or roughly 30% of the time. High specificity and sensitivity for cytomegalovirus status were reported for the classifier.

The CDR3 totals 15 residues. Trimming stripped 2 bases from V and 2 bases from J, with 12 bases between. Germline V CDR1 and CDR2: LGHNA, YSLEER. This clone has only a few counts. What it recognizes is unknown. Sequenced input: PBMCs. The sequence derives from a male donor in good health and CMV-seronegative. This chain joins TRBV4-3 and TRBJ1-1; perhaps TRBD1 as D (6 bases). The CDR3, as DNA: TGCGCCAGCAGCCAACAACAGGGAACCAACACTGAAGCTTTCTTT. Amino acid sequence: CASSQQQGTNTEAFF.